This T cell receptor (beta chain) is drawn from a study of cytomegalovirus exposure and HLA in healthy donors. General study findings and limits: TCR beta V segments were, for the most part, productive about 87% or about 30% of the time in an earlier analysis.

Notes on this clone: Its antigen is still unknown.

The PCR ran on 60 Vbeta and 13 Jbeta primers. Measured with immunoSEQ multiplex PCR; TCRdb has only the in-frame clones, and not every one. This repertoire includes around 53,000 clones. This TCR came from a man younger than 35 in good health and CMV-seropositive. Material: PBMCs.

The CDR3 region is CASRQGNEQYF. The CDR3 DNA follows: TGTGCCAGCAGACAGGGGAACGAGCAGTACTTC. The chain links TRBV11-2 to TRBJ2-7; TRBD1 matches 7 bases. The germline V gene has CDR1 SGHAT and CDR2 FQNNGV. V trimming: 6 bases; J trimming: 5 bases; junction bases outside the gene matches: 1. The CDR3 extends over 11 amino acids.